This TCR beta chain is from a study of Ad26.COV2.S vaccination and SARS-CoV-2 variants. Regarding this clone: Its specificity is not known.

Study-level results: Total T cell responses were possibly underestimated by TCR breadth and depth analyses.

The method was immunoSEQ multiplex PCR; TCRdb's version includes in-frame clones alone and lacks a portion of them. The sample has fewer than 500,000 clones; around 90% are singletons. Treatment noted: roughly 19 received Ad26.COV2.S at low or high dose, single or two shots; several received placebo; per-sample allocation not given. Sampling happened 63 days after the first vaccine or placebo injection. The receptor's source is a person aged 18-65 years who received the Ad26.COV2.S COVID-19 vaccine or a placebo. The sample consisted of peripheral blood, taken in a trial of Ad26.COV2.S vaccine versus placebo.

The CDR3 nucleotides read TGTGCCACCACCGCGGGACCCTACAATGAGCAGTTCTTC. This translates into CATTAGPYNEQFF. The V gene is TRBV7-6, the J gene TRBJ2-1, with D maybe TRBD2 (6 bases). The CDR3 covers 13 residues. V lost 10 bases and J 2 bases, leaving 12 bases between the germline ends. Germline-derived CDR1 and CDR2 are SGHVS and FNYEAQ.